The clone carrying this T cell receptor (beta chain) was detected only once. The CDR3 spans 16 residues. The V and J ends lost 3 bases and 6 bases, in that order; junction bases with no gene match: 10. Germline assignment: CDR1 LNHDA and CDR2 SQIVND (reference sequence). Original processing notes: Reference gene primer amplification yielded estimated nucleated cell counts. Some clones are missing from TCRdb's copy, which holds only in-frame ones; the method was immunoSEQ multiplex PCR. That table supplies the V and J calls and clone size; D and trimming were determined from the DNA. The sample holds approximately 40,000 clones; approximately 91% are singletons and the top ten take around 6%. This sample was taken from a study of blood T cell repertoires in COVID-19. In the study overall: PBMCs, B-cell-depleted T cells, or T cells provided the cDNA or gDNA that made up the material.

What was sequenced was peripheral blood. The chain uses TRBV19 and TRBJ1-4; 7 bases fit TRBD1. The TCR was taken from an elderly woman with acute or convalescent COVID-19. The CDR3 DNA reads TGTGCCAGTAGTATTACCCGACAGGGCGGGTATGAAAAACTGTTTTTT. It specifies CASSITRQGGYEKLFF. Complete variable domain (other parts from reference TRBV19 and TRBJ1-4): DGGITQSPKYLFRKEGQNVTLSCEQNLNHDAMYWYRQDPGQGLRLIYYSQIVNDFQKGDIAEGYSVSREKKESFPLTVTSAQKNPTAFYLCASSITRQGGYEKLFFGSGTQLSVL.